Sequencing of this TCR beta chain was carried out in a study of cytomegalovirus exposure and HLA in healthy donors (dated by TCRdb to the late 2010s). In the study overall: An earlier analysis of several hundred of the donors reported 276 Gb of sequence data and 95 million to 140 million unique TCR beta sequences obtained from roughly 170 million T cells. The study profiled the T cell repertoires of about 640 subjects by immunosequencing and related them to cytomegalovirus serostatus. The study was designed to test whether signatures of past pathogen exposure could be identified by cataloging public T cell receptors. Genome-wide SNP genotypes for about 65% of the roughly 700 donors were used in a later genetic analysis, which treated that subset as a discovery cohort. In a later analysis, previously published TCR beta repertoires from several hundred donors were re-analyzed and high-resolution HLA genotyping was added so that TCR occurrence patterns could be studied. The number of typed donors differed by locus: about 629-630 for A, B, C, DRB1 and DQB1; 500 to 550 for DQA1; around 610 for DPA1; and 400 to 480 for DPB1. Because of strong linkage in the cohort, five DR-DQ haplotypes were treated as single units for association and clustering. To decide whether each TCR beta V gene segment behaved as functional or pseudogenic, an earlier analysis of some 580 of the donors relied on high-throughput TCR beta sequencing. About 280 gigabases of sequencing data and around 80 million unique TCR sequences made up an early release that covered roughly 670 HLA-typed donors. Rather than using new phenotypic data, the later analysis identified candidate immune exposures from TCR beta sequences and from how often those sequences occurred across donors. Class I and class II HLA loci were covered by the typing at four-digit resolution. The genetic ancestry cluster associated with self-reported Caucasian donors included 65% to 90% of the 300 to 400 genotyped donors. All discovery cohort repertoires had been generated using a single sequencing platform. In addition to the first cohort of hundreds of subjects, a separate validation cohort of approximately 110 different subjects was used. Across about 370 genotyped donors of the cohort, an average of roughly 250,000 unique TCR beta nucleotide sequences per donor were sequenced, and around 20% of those sequences were non-productive. Alongside the repertoire data, information on donor age, sex, ethnicity and CMV serostatus was compiled. The study combined high-throughput TCR immunosequencing, statistical association of individual TCRs with disease status, and machine learning to predict cytomegalovirus infection status. Study-level results and caveats: A further reported finding was that TCR beta sequences accurately predicted the HLA-A and HLA-B alleles for most subjects in the first cohort. The study gave a list of 150 to 200 TCR beta chains associated with cytomegalovirus. Across donors, most TCR sequences were observed very rarely, whereas some public TCRs were present in many individuals. In a later genetic analysis, a missense DCLRE1C variant was associated with V-gene and J-gene trimming of TCR beta chains, and the association was replicated in an independent cohort. Some IMGT-functional V segments, including TRBV6-2 and TRBV6-3, could not be told apart with the 87-base-pair reads, so those segments were excluded. In a later genetic analysis, fewer N-insertions in productive TCRs were reported among donors in an Asian-associated ancestry cluster than the roughly 700-donor mean. A later analysis found that HLA-associated TCR beta chains were more clonally expanded and had lower generation probabilities than equally common non-associated chains. According to a later analysis, most CMV-associated TCR beta chains appeared to be HLA-restricted, and the HLA associations seemed to be driven largely by CMV exposure. When HLA alleles, especially DR and DQ, strongly co-occurred, attributing TCR associations to individual alleles was difficult. Presence/absence analyses assumed roughly uniform sequencing depth across donors, an assumption that may not hold. A later analysis reported that several top co-occurrence clusters appeared linked to parvovirus B19, influenza, CMV and Epstein-Barr virus. The cohort was sequenced for TCR beta chains only, and without alpha or paired-chain data the features that could be detected were limited. Because HLA typing was unavailable for some donors at each locus, only the typed subset was used in association tests. Correlated functional status among segregating V segments might be attributable to linkage disequilibrium, but an unknown experimental factor could not be ruled out. Specific HLA alleles were associated with 18,000 or so TCR beta sequences at a false discovery rate of 0.05 in a later analysis. The classifier was reported to diagnose cytomegalovirus status with high specificity and sensitivity in both the original and validation cohorts. The earlier analysis of 587 of the donors excluded seventeen rarely observed V segments, including chromosome 9 orphons, because counts were too low. A later analysis found that TCR association rates varied across HLA loci, with DRB1 alleles showing the most associated TCRs and HLA-C alleles the fewest. In vitro tests confirmed that a few of the cytomegalovirus-associated TCR beta chains recognize cytomegalovirus antigens. It was suggested by the authors that the approach could potentially be generalized to other disease states and immunological phenotypes. An earlier analysis of 587 of the donors showed that most TCR beta V segments appeared in productive rearrangements either about 90% or about 30% of the time, which broadly matched IMGT annotations. The sequencing pipeline was judged likely to have produced a cluster of highly shared sequence variants as a technical artifact. The only immune exposure information available for the cohort was CMV serostatus.

The method behind the library was the immunoSEQ multiplex PCR assay. A mixture of 60 forward primers for TCR Vbeta segments and 13 reverse primers for TCR Jbeta segments was used in the multiplex PCR. The CDR3 region of rearranged TCR beta genes was amplified from genomic DNA by a multiplex PCR assay. On the Illumina HiSeq System, the amplified TCR beta libraries were sequenced as 87-base-pair reads. The original methods were these. A later analysis counted approximately 74 million unique TCR beta chains across the 700 or so repertoires, and some 11 million of these chains were shared by at least two donors. Raw reads were error-corrected and collapsed into unique sequences with a nearest-neighbor algorithm that merged closely related sequences to remove PCR and sequencing errors. Alignment of CDR3 sequences to IMGT reference sequences was used to assign V, D and J gene segments. For a sequence to be retained, a match of at least six nucleotides to both a V gene segment and a J gene segment was required. Rearrangements were classified as productive when the CDR3 lacked stop codons and remained in frame with V and J, and all other rearrangements were classified as non-productive. Following IMGT convention, CDR3 was defined as the stretch from the second conserved V-encoded cysteine to the conserved J-encoded phenylalanine. Sequences without an unambiguous match to a single V gene segment were excluded from the earlier analysis of several hundred of the donors. In an earlier analysis of approximately 560 of the donors, a V segment was called functional when productive rearrangements were above 56.7%, and segregating when the standard deviation between donors exceeded 5%. A statistical classification framework was built to diagnose cytomegalovirus status from the catalog of TCR beta chain sequences. V and J gene assignment, in a later analysis, came from comparing TCR nucleotide sequences with IMGT/GENE-DB human TR gene sequences. In a later analysis, CDR3 sequences and most-parsimonious VDJ recombination scenarios were assigned using the TCRdist pipeline. In a later analysis, each TCR beta chain was defined by its CDR3 amino acid sequence together with its V-gene family, and reads without a unique V-gene family were excluded. A later analysis removed 592 highly shared, low-generation-probability nucleotide sequences to deal with suspected cross-contamination and a sequencing artifact. A later analysis calculated a clonal expansion index for each public chain from normalized within-repertoire ranks of inferred template counts. A later analysis computed generation probabilities with a VDJ recombination model fitted to out-of-frame rearrangements, and checked the results against IGoR. Hypergeometric tests were used in a later analysis to score TCR-TCR, TCR-HLA and TCR-CMV co-occurrence, with a repertoire-size bias correction applied to the TCR pairs. False discovery rates were estimated in a later analysis by permuting HLA or CMV assignments 20 times. A later analysis grouped co-occurring TCRs with DBSCAN, adding TCRdist sequence similarity when clustering within HLA-allele-positive subsets. Repertoires with fewer than 30,000 or more than 120,000 public chains were left out of co-occurrence clustering, as were five repertoires with anomalous nucleotide sharing. Sourced from immuneACCESS, this table was stored by TCRdb with only in-frame sequences that have V and J called. A share of the clones is absent; for the studies checked, an unresolved V gene accounts for under half, and the remainder has no known explanation. V and J calls and clone size are as listed in that table; D and trimming were resolved from the DNA. This sample lists about 82,000 clones; 78% were detected once. Roughly 6% of the sample lies in the top ten.

The cohort consisted of hundreds of healthy bone marrow donors. Cohort members were all nominally healthy when sampled, although unrecorded immune exposures were likely present. The donor was CMV seropositive and was included in the group of 250 to 300 seropositive cohort members. Every donor gave a peripheral blood sample, and the peripheral blood mononuclear cells from that sample were used for TCR beta sequencing. Genomic DNA was extracted from the blood cell samples with the Qiagen DNeasy Blood Extraction Kit. Comments on this clone: There is no known antigen for this receptor. Base-call qualities are not available, and no considerably larger clone is one nucleotide away.

V gives up 6 bases and J gives up 6 bases, and the segment between their germline ends measures 14 bases. The CDR1 and CDR2 encoded by the germline V gene are MNHNS and SASEGT. The CDR3 numbers 13 residues from cysteine through phenylalanine. Just the 39-base CDR3 DNA is kept, in frame starting at base 1. The chain is encoded by TRBV6-1 joined to TRBJ1-1; no D gene is confidently identified. Sequenced: PBMCs. The clonotype was recovered from a male donor in good health and CMV-seropositive. The nucleotides read TGTGCCAGCAGCCCAAATCTGTTAGCTGAAGCTTTCTTT. Translated, it reads CASSPNLLAEAFF.